One sample yielded the 30 T cell receptor beta chains listed below, sequenced in a study of cytomegalovirus exposure and HLA in healthy donors (dated by TCRdb to the late 2010s). Library preparation employed the immunoSEQ multiplex PCR assay. For the multiplex PCR, a mixture combining 60 forward primers for TCR Vbeta segments and 13 reverse primers for TCR Jbeta segments was used. Not all clones reach the TCRdb copy of this immuneACCESS table, which keeps in-frame sequences only. Checked studies attribute under half of the gap to unresolved V genes and leave the rest unexplained. The sample profile shows approximately 74,000 clones; 78% of them were found once. The ten biggest clones cover 9.7% of the sample. The sequencing input was PBMCs. These receptors were collected from a man aged 35 to 55 in good health and CMV-seronegative.

The chain couples TRBV7-9 to TRBJ2-1, with 10 bases that match TRBD2. J gave up 6 bases and V 5 bases, and 4 bases lay outside the gene matches. The CDR3 extends over 14 amino acids. Germline V gives CDR1 SEHNR, CDR2 FQNEAQ (reference sequence). This CDR3 reads CASSHIAGGNEQFF. Here the CDR3 DNA reads TGTGCCAGCAGCCACATAGCGGGAGGCAATGAGCAGTTCTTC.

About this clone: An end of the junction does not agree with germline; a read error may underlie this. The chain links TRBV7-9 to TRBJ2-2; D gene ambiguous. Germline-derived CDR1 and CDR2 are SEHNR and FQNEAQ (reference sequence). This CDR3 comprises 12 residues. The CDR3 nucleotides read TGTTCCAGCAACAAAGACACCGGGGAGCTGTTTTTT. It is translated as CSSNKDTGELFF.

The chain couples TRBV18 to TRBJ2-2; D might be TRBD1 (6 bases). Looked up from germline, CDR1 is KGHSH and CDR2 is LQKENI. The CDR3 runs 15 residues. V was clipped by 2 bases and J by 5 bases, with 12 bases between them. CDR3 bases: TGTGCCAGCTCACCATCGGAGACAGGAACCGGGGAGCTGTTTTTT. Translated: CASSPSETGTGELFF.

The J gene is TRBJ2-5, the V gene TRBV7-2; 8 positions match TRBD1. Germline-derived CDR1 and CDR2 are SGHTA and FQGNSA. V lost 5 bases, J lost 5 bases, and 4 bases stayed unmatched. The CDR3 is 13 residues long. CDR3 sequence reads: CASSRDRGETQYF. The CDR3 region has the DNA TGTGCCAGCAGCCGAGACAGGGGTGAGACCCAGTACTTC.

The CDR3 DNA reads as TGTGCCAGCAGCTTGACTAGCGGGGGTGAGACCCAGTACTTC. Protein product: CASSLTSGGETQYF. This rearrangement joins TRBV7-9 to TRBJ2-5, with 12 bases fitting TRBD2. With V trimmed by 3 bases and J by 5 bases, 1 base remained unmatched. The CDR3 consists of 14 residues. Per the germline V gene, CDR1 is SEHNR and CDR2 is FQNEAQ (reference sequence).

The chain uses TRBV19 and TRBJ2-2, with 8 bases aligning to TRBD1. Per germline, CDR1 LNHDA and CDR2 SQIVND (reference sequence). There are 15 residues in the CDR3. V was clipped by 4 bases and J by 4 bases; unmatched bases: 5. In DNA, the CDR3 is TGTGCCAGTAGTAGGACAGGGCCGGGCACCGGGGAGCTGTTTTTT. It specifies CASSRTGPGTGELFF. The variable domain in full, with the rest retrieved from reference TRBV19 and TRBJ2-2, is DGGITQSPKYLFRKEGQNVTLSCEQNLNHDAMYWYRQDPGQGLRLIYYSQIVNDFQKGDIAEGYSVSREKKESFPLTVTSAQKNPTAFYLCASSRTGPGTGELFFGEGSRLTVL.

About this clone: Its ends do not fully match the called genes, so a read error is possible. The rearrangement links TRBV6-6 to TRBJ2-1, with D possibly TRBD2 on 6 matching bases. The CDR3 totals 13 residues. Germline CDR1 MNHNY, CDR2 SVGAGI (reference sequence). The CDR3 region is CASSPSLAVERFF. The CDR3 DNA sequence: TGTGCCAGCAGTCCTTCCTTAGCGGTCGAGCGGTTCTTC.

CDR3 in amino acids: CASSVGPGDSGNTIYF. CDR3 coding DNA: TGTGCCAGCAGCGTAGGTCCGGGTGACTCTGGAAACACCATATATTTT. The V and J genes are TRBV9 and TRBJ1-3; D call uncertain. CDR3 size: 16 residues. V was cut by 0 bases and J by 0 bases, with 10 bases left in between. In germline, CDR1 is SGDLS, CDR2 YYNGEE. The whole variable domain, filled in from reference TRBV9 and TRBJ1-3, reads DSGVTQTPKHLITATGQRVTLRCSPRSGDLSVYWYQQSLDQGLQFLIQYYNGEERAKGNILERFSAQQFPDLHSELNLSSLELGDSALYFCASSVGPGDSGNTIYFGEGSWLTVV.

The chain has TRBV6-5 and TRBJ1-2; D remains unclear. The germline gives CDR1 MNHEY, CDR2 SVGAGI. Trimming removed 2 bases from V and 6 bases from J, with 7 bases in between. The CDR3 contains 12 residues. CDR3 amino acids: CASSYTGDGYTF. The DNA of the CDR3 is TGTGCCAGCAGTTACACGGGAGATGGCTACACCTTC.

The V and J genes are TRBV2 and TRBJ2-3; TRBD1 is a possible D gene (5 bases). The V gene lost 5 bases and the J gene lost 1 base, with 16 bases spanning the gap. Germline CDR1 is SNHLY and CDR2 is FYNNEI. This CDR3 has 16 residues. This chain's CDR3 is CASSPYQGSGTDTQYF. CDR3 sequence (DNA): TGTGCCAGCAGTCCATATCAGGGTTCGGGCACAGATACGCAGTATTTT.

This clone was found a few times. The V and J genes are TRBV4-2 and TRBJ2-3; possible D gene TRBD2, 7 bases. Germline CDR1 LGHNA, CDR2 YNFKEQ. The CDR3 consists of 16 residues. V shed 0 bases and J shed 4 bases, with 14 bases lying between them. The CDR3 DNA reads TGTGCCAGCAGCCAAGATGAGGGGGGGGGCCCAGATACGCAGTATTTT. It translates to CASSQDEGGGPDTQYF.

The chain couples TRBV5-6 to TRBJ2-7; weak D call: TRBD2 (5 bases). The CDR3 is 11 residues long. Germline CDR1 SGHDT, CDR2 YYEEEE. The V end lost 4 bases, the J end lost 3 bases, and 5 bases lay between the germline ends. In DNA, the CDR3 is TGTGCCAGCAGCCGGGACTACGAGCAGTACTTC. Translated, it gives CASSRDYEQYF.

In this sample, this clone turned up once. The chain employs TRBV5-1 and TRBJ2-7, with TRBD1 matching 7 bases. Germline V gene sequence: CDR1 SGHRS, CDR2 YFSETQ. The ends lost 0 bases at V and 4 bases at J; junction bases unmatched: 4. This CDR3 has 14 amino acids. Written as DNA, the CDR3 is TGCGCCAGCAGCTTGGGGATACAGGGGTACGAGCAGTACTTC. This encodes CASSLGIQGYEQYF. Combining the CDR3 with reference TRBV5-1 and TRBJ2-7 gives the whole variable domain KAGVTQTPRYLIKTRGQQVTLSCSPISGHRSVSWYQQTPGQGLQFLFEYFSETQRNKGNFPGRFSGRQFSNSRSEMNVSTLELGDSALYLCASSLGIQGYEQYFGPGTRLTVT.

The chain joins TRBV11-2 to TRBJ2-4; 11 bases are shared with TRBD2. Germline V gene data show CDR1 as SGHAT and CDR2 as FQNNGV. This CDR3 is 15 amino acids long. The V and J ends lost 6 bases and 4 bases, in that order; junction bases with no gene match: 5. CDR3 bases: TGTGCCAGCAGGTCGATAGCGGGGGGGAAAAACATTCAGTACTTC. Encoded protein: CASRSIAGGKNIQYF. Full variable domain (outside the CDR3, taken from reference TRBV11-2 and TRBJ2-4): EAGVAQSPRYKIIEKRQSVAFWCNPISGHATLYWYQQILGQGPKLLIQFQNNGVVDDSQLPKDRFSAERLKGVDSTLKIQPAKLEDSAVYLCASRSIAGGKNIQYFGAGTRLSVL.

The chain recombines TRBV14 with TRBJ2-7, with 9 bases matching TRBD2. The V segment lost 1 base and the J segment 7 bases; nucleotides outside the gene matches: 11. The length of the CDR3 is 16 residues. Germline V CDR1 and CDR2: SGHDN, FVKESK. CDR3 sequence (DNA): TGTGCCAGCAGCCAAGTCCAGCGGGGGGCCGTGGTAGAGCAGTACTTC. It translates to CASSQVQRGAVVEQYF.

V usage is TRBV5-1 and J usage is TRBJ1-2, with no clear D. Looked up from germline, CDR1 is SGHRS and CDR2 is YFSETQ. This CDR3 spans 15 amino acids. Trimming removed 4 bases from V and 1 base from J, with 14 bases in between. The CDR3 nucleotides read TGCGCCAGCAGCGGAGACCCCCGGGTTAACTATGGCTACACCTTC. It specifies CASSGDPRVNYGYTF. The full variable domain, completed using reference TRBV5-1 and TRBJ1-2, is KAGVTQTPRYLIKTRGQQVTLSCSPISGHRSVSWYQQTPGQGLQFLFEYFSETQRNKGNFPGRFSGRQFSNSRSEMNVSTLELGDSALYLCASSGDPRVNYGYTFGSGTRLTVV.

The chain recombines TRBV5-6 with TRBJ1-4, with D possibly matching TRBD1 (5 bases). Trimming stripped 1 base from V and 7 bases from J, with 11 bases between. Germline CDR1 and CDR2: SGHDT and YYEEEE. The CDR3 covers 14 residues. The chain's CDR3 is CASSLRGMGEKLFF. The CDR3 region has the DNA TGTGCCAGCAGCTTGCGGGGGATGGGTGAAAAACTGTTTTTT.

The chain is built from TRBV29-1 and TRBJ1-1; D not resolved. Looked up from germline, CDR1 is SQVTM and CDR2 is ANQGSEA. V lost 0 bases, J lost 1 base, and 12 bases lay in between. This CDR3 comprises 15 residues. The CDR3 here is CSVEDLVVRNTEAFF. DNA of the CDR3: TGCAGCGTTGAAGATTTAGTAGTCCGGAACACTGAAGCTTTCTTT.

The rearrangement links TRBV6-5 to TRBJ2-7, with D perhaps TRBD1 (6 bases). V dropped 2 bases and J dropped 1 base, with 9 bases sitting between them. The V gene's germline CDR1 is MNHEY and CDR2 SVGAGI. There are 14 residues in the CDR3. In DNA, the CDR3 is TGTGCCAGCAGTTACCGCGACAGGTCCTACGAGCAGTACTTC. Its protein is CASSYRDRSYEQYF.

This clone was detected a few times. J is TRBJ1-1 and V is TRBV10-3; no clear D gene. The CDR3 spans 15 residues. Germline-derived CDR1 and CDR2 are ENHRY and SYGVKD. V was cut by 2 bases and J by 6 bases, with 16 bases left in between. CDR3 in amino acids: CAISELSGRGAEAFF. In DNA, the CDR3 is TGTGCCATCAGTGAGCTGTCAGGTCGTGGTGCTGAAGCTTTCTTT.

The chain uses TRBV9 and TRBJ2-5; the D gene is possibly TRBD2 (6 bases). Germline CDR1 is SGDLS and CDR2 is YYNGEE. Trimming stripped 5 bases from V and 0 bases from J, with 14 bases between. The CDR3 consists of 15 residues. The chain's CDR3 is CASSRRAGNQETQYF. In nucleotides, the CDR3 is TGTGCCAGCAGTCGGAGGGCCGGGAACCAAGAGACCCAGTACTTC.

This clone was counted a single time. This chain links TRBV7-2 with TRBJ1-2; D is unclear. CDR3 length equals 13 residues. V dropped 5 bases and J dropped 8 bases, with 15 bases sitting between them. CDR1 is SGHTA, CDR2 FQGNSA, per germline. DNA for the CDR3: TGTGCCAGCAGCCGCGGCCCAGAGAGGGGCTACACCTTC. Translating it yields CASSRGPERGYTF.

The chain joins TRBV19 to TRBJ1-5; perhaps TRBD1 as D (5 bases). The CDR3 spans 13 residues. Trimming cost V 6 bases and J 0 bases, with 6 bases left between them. Per germline, CDR1 LNHDA and CDR2 SQIVND (reference sequence). The CDR3 DNA reads TGTGCCAGTAGCAGGGATAGCAATCAGCCCCAGCATTTT. Protein product: CASSRDSNQPQHF.

The chain recombines TRBV10-1 with TRBJ2-2; a weak D match, TRBD1 (5 bases). CDR3 length equals 14 residues. V gave up 3 bases and J gave up 5 bases, with 10 bases separating them. CDR1 is WNHNN, CDR2 SYGVQD, per germline (reference sequence). The CDR3 bases are TGCGCCAGCAGTGATATAGGGGAAACCGGGGAGCTGTTTTTT. It encodes CASSDIGETGELFF.

The V call is TRBV4-2, the J call TRBJ2-2, with a tentative D call TRBD2 (6 bases). Trimming left V 4 bases short and J 4 bases short, with 19 bases between. The CDR3 contains 17 residues. Germline V CDR1 and CDR2: LGHNA, YNFKEQ. In DNA form, the CDR3 reads TGTGCCAGCAGCCCCCTACTACTACGGCGGGGCACCGGGGAGCTGTTTTTT. This gives the protein CASSPLLLRRGTGELFF.

This clone showed up just a few times. DNA of the CDR3: TGTGCCAGCAGCAAGCACGGGAACACTGAAGCTTTCTTT. It encodes CASSKHGNTEAFF. The rearrangement joins TRBV21-1 to TRBJ1-1. TRBV21-1 is recorded as a pseudogene. The CDR3 is 13 residues long.

The rearrangement joins TRBV6-1 to TRBJ1-4, with 8 nucleotides matching TRBD1. V lost 5 bases and J lost 8; bases outside the gene matches: 4. The CDR3 has 13 residues. The germline CDR1 and CDR2 sequences are MNHNS and SASEGT. The CDR3 bases are TGTGCCAGCAGTACCCGGGACAGGGAAAAACTGTTTTTT. It specifies CASSTRDREKLFF.

The CDR3 loop reads CASSVVGDNYGYTF. For the CDR3, the DNA is TGTGCCAGCAGCGTAGTGGGAGATAACTATGGCTACACCTTC. The chain is built from TRBV9 and TRBJ1-2; D unclear. V was clipped by 0 bases and J by 1 base, with 7 bases between them. CDR1 SGDLS and CDR2 YYNGEE come from the germline V gene. This CDR3 is built from 14 residues.

The CDR3 sequence: CASSEAGGQQYNEQFF. CDR3 in DNA: TGTGCCAGCAGTGAAGCAGGCGGGCAACAATACAATGAGCAGTTCTTC. The chain joins TRBV6-1 to TRBJ2-1; the D gene is possibly TRBD2 (5 bases). The V end was cut by 0 bases, the J end by 4 bases, with 13 bases between. CDR3 size: 16 residues. Germline loops: CDR1 MNHNS, CDR2 SASEGT.

V gene TRBV11-3 combines with J gene TRBJ2-2, with D tentatively TRBD1 (5 bases). Germline CDR1 is SGHNT and CDR2 is YENEEA. The CDR3 has 13 amino acids. The germline V and J ends were trimmed by 2 bases and 5 bases, with 6 bases remaining between them. The CDR3 protein is CASSLRGTGELFF. CDR3 in DNA: TGTGCCAGCAGCTTAAGGGGAACCGGGGAGCTGTTTTTT.